This T cell receptor (beta chain) comes out of a study of blood T cell repertoires in COVID-19. Trimming cost V 0 bases and J 4 bases, with 9 bases left between them. This CDR3 comprises 14 residues. Germline V lookup: CDR1 WNHNN, CDR2 SYGVQD (reference sequence). Sequencing used immunoSEQ multiplex PCR; TCRdb keeps in-frame clones, though not all of them. The table shows some 260,000 clones, with around 82% occurring only once. The V call is TRBV10-1, the J call TRBJ1-1; D is perhaps TRBD1 (5 bases). Sequenced: peripheral blood. The source of this sequence is a woman older than 75 with active or convalescent COVID-19. CDR3 protein: CASSESGVSTEAFF. The CDR3, as DNA: TGCGCCAGCAGTGAGTCAGGGGTGAGCACTGAAGCTTTCTTT.